Listed below are T cell receptor beta chains from one sample, sequenced in a study of low-dose radiotherapy and immunotherapy resistance in tumors. TCRdb processed the reads anew with MiXCR; each CDR3 protein has one entry. The sample consists of roughly 100,000 distinct CDR3 sequences, 20% to 25% of them appearing once. Material: PBMCs, obtained after low-dose radiotherapy plus immunotherapy. Every receptor here comes from a female donor with ovarian cancer. Both conserved end residues are part of each CDR3. Fields, in order: V gene, J gene, CDR3 protein.

TRBV4-2	TRBJ1-1	CASTHEVLGRTGGSSEAFF
TRBV7-9	TRBJ1-1	CASSYRGQGSTEAFF
TRBV5-4	TRBJ2-3	CASSPGLGTDTQYF
TRBV5-1	TRBJ1-3	CASSLGVGLNTIYF
TRBV19	TRBJ2-3	CASSKAGGTDTQYF
TRBV9	TRBJ2-1	CASSVASEYNEQFF
TRBV7-9	TRBJ2-1	CASSFSTTSSYNEQFF
TRBV12-3/TRBV12-4	TRBJ1-1	CASSFGLPGTEAFF
TRBV2	TRBJ2-5	CASGLVETQYF
TRBV25-1	TRBJ1-1	CASSEYKPGETEAFF
TRBV30	TRBJ1-2	CAWSGGQGIGYTF
TRBV29-1	TRBJ2-5	CSVQGSRNQETQYF
TRBV20-1	TRBJ2-2	CSARDLQHTGELFF
TRBV6-1	TRBJ2-2	CAAGTERAGELFF
TRBV30	TRBJ1-5	CAWKGTADQPQHF
TRBV30	TRBJ2-3	CAWSAGRAGTDTQYF
TRBV28	TRBJ2-7	CASGGRGNYEQYF
TRBV20-1	TRBJ2-3	CSAPRGLTYTQYF
TRBV4-3	TRBJ2-1	CASSQGGPYNEQFF
TRBV7-2	TRBJ2-1	CASSPGGTYNEQFF
TRBV5-1	TRBJ1-5	CASSLNRGQPQHF
TRBV10-2	TRBJ1-1	CASKDRGNTEAFF